Listed below are T cell receptor beta chains from one sample, sequenced in a study of T cell repertoires in cytomegalovirus infection. Which antigens these TCRs recognize remains unknown. One entry per CDR3 protein results from TCRdb running MiXCR on the reads. The sample holds some 200,000 distinct CDR3 sequences; approximately 40% are singletons and the top ten take roughly three fifths. The sample here was CD8+ T cells from cultured PBMCs, taken from culture after CMV antigen stimulation. The receptors originated from a human donor in good health (CMV status not recorded). Some clones in this sample may be carry-over from other donors' samples. The CDR3 runs from the conserved cysteine through the conserved F or W. D genes are given only for firm matches. Some rows mark clone size as missing; the rest say once, few, many or name a class of expanded clone.

CDR3nt	CDR3aa	d_gene	abundance	v_gene	j_gene
TGTGCCAGCAGTCCAGCCGGGACAGACTCCTACGAGCAGTACTTC	CASSPAGTDSYEQYF	TRBD1	NA	TRBV28	TRBJ2-7
TGTGCCAGCAGCTTAGAAAGAAACAATGAGCAGTTCTTC	CASSLERNNEQFF	NA	NA	TRBV7-8	TRBJ2-1
TGTGCCAGCAGCCAAGAATTACAGGGTAACCAGCCCCAGCATTTT	CASSQELQGNQPQHF	NA	NA	TRBV4-2	TRBJ1-5
TGTGCCAGCAGTTACTCATACGGACTAGCGGTTCCCTACGAGCAGTACTTC	CASSYSYGLAVPYEQYF	TRBD2	NA	TRBV6-5	TRBJ2-7
TGTGCCAGCAGCTTGCGACAGGTGAGCTCCTACGAGCAGTACTTC	CASSLRQVSSYEQYF	NA	NA	TRBV5-5	TRBJ2-7
TGTGCCAGTACTAGACTAGCGGGTCCCTACAATGAGCAGTTCTTC	CASTRLAGPYNEQFF	TRBD2	NA	TRBV28	TRBJ2-1
TGTGCCAGCATGACTAGCGGGAGCACAGATACGCAGTATTTT	CASMTSGSTDTQYF	TRBD2	few	TRBV28	TRBJ2-3
TGTGCCAGCAGTTTAACCCTCCTGGGGACTGAAGCTTTCTTT	CASSLTLLGTEAFF	NA	few	TRBV12-3/TRBV12-4	TRBJ1-1
TGTGCCACTACAGTCGGGACAGGGGGCCACAATGAGCAGTTCTTC	CATTVGTGGHNEQFF	TRBD1	few	TRBV27	TRBJ2-1
TGTGCCAGCAGTTTATCATGGGACAGCTATGGCTACACCTTC	CASSLSWDSYGYTF	TRBD1	NA	TRBV27	TRBJ1-2
TGTGCCAGCAGTACCGGCACCGGGACTAGAGACGAGCAGTACTTC	CASSTGTGTRDEQYF	TRBD2	NA	TRBV6-1	TRBJ2-7
TGTGCCAGCAGCGCAACGGGGCCCCGGGAGTTGGGGAACACTGAAGCTTTCTTT	CASSATGPRELGNTEAFF	NA	NA	TRBV6-1	TRBJ1-1
TGTGCCAGCTCTATCAAAGTAGAAAAACTGTTTTTT	CASSIKVEKLFF	NA	few	TRBV7-8	TRBJ1-4
TGTGCCAGCCGACACATGGGGACTTCCTACGAGCAGTACTTC	CASRHMGTSYEQYF	NA	NA	TRBV28	TRBJ2-7
TGTGCCAGCAGCTTTGGGACAGGGGATTACGAGCAGTACTTC	CASSFGTGDYEQYF	TRBD1	NA	TRBV7-3	TRBJ2-7
TGTGCCAGTAGCCCCCACGGGAGAACCTACGAGCAGTACTTC	CASSPHGRTYEQYF	NA	NA	TRBV19	TRBJ2-7
TGTGCCAGCAGCTTAGTCCGATCCACAGATATGCAGTATTTT	CASSLVRSTDMQYF	NA	NA	TRBV7-8	TRBJ2-3
TGTGCCATCAGTGGGGGGACAACTAACTATGGCTACACCTTC	CAISGGTTNYGYTF	NA	NA	TRBV10-3	TRBJ1-2
TGTGCCAGCAGCCCACCGGGACACCTGGTAGACGAGCAGTACTTC	CASSPPGHLVDEQYF	NA	NA	TRBV7-9	TRBJ2-7
TGTGCCAGCAGCTCCGACCCCTACGAGCAGTACTTC	CASSSDPYEQYF	NA	NA	TRBV7-6	TRBJ2-7
TGCGCCAGCAGCCAATTGTGGCGCGGTCCAGATACGCAGTATTTT	CASSQLWRGPDTQYF	NA	NA	TRBV4-1	TRBJ2-3
TGTGCCAGTAGGTATACTGGGCCGGGGTACAATGAGCAGTTCTTC	CASRYTGPGYNEQFF	NA	NA	TRBV19	TRBJ2-1
TGCGCCAGCCGCTCGTCCAAGACCCAGCAGTTCTTC	CASRSSKTQQFF	NA	NA	TRBV10-2	TRBJ2-1